This T cell receptor (beta chain) was retrieved from a study of OX40 agonist ivuxolimab in advanced cancers. Whole-study context: Participants, around 80% male, averaged about 59 years of age, ranging from about 23 to 90. Whole-study results and caveats: Expanded clones were, on average, more numerous among CD8+ T cells than CD4+.

Here immunoSEQ multiplex PCR was the method, and the copy in TCRdb shows in-frame clones only, minus some. This sample has some 70,000 clones, with approximately 86% found just once. V trimming: 2 bases; J trimming: 8 bases; junction bases outside the gene matches: 12. The CDR3 has 16 amino acids. Germline values: CDR1 SEHNR, CDR2 FQNEAQ (reference sequence). As regards this clone: Its antigen is as yet unknown.

The receptor comes from an adult with an advanced solid tumor such as melanoma, head and neck, liver or kidney cancer. The J gene is TRBJ1-2, the V gene TRBV7-9; the match to TRBD1 covers 9 bases. The specimen comprised CD4+ or CD8+ T cells sorted from blood, sampled in a trial of the OX40 agonist ivuxolimab. The CDR3, as DNA: TGTGCCAGCAGCTTAAGGCGGGACAGGGACCTTGGGGGCTACACCTTC. It specifies CASSLRRDRDLGGYTF.